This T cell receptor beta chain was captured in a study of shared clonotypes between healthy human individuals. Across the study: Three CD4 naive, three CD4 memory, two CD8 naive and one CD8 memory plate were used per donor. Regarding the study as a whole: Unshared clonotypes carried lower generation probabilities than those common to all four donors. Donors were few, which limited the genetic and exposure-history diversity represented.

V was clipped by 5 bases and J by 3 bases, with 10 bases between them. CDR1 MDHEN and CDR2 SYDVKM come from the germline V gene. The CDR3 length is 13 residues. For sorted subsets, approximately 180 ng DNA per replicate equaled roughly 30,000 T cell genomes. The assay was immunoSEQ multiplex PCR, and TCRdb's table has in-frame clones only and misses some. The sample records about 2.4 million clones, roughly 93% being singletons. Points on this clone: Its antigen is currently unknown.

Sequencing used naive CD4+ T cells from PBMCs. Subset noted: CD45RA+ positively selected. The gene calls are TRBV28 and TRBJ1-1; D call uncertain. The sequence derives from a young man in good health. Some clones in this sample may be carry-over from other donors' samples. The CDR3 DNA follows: TGTGCCAGCAGTCAACTGAGGTACACTGAAGCTTTCTTT. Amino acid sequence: CASSQLRYTEAFF.